The 5 T cell receptor beta chains in this list originate from one sample, sequenced in a study of shared clonotypes between healthy human individuals. Some clones are missing from TCRdb's copy, which holds only in-frame ones; the method was immunoSEQ multiplex PCR. Of approximately 840,000 clones in the sample, roughly 96% were seen once. Only CD45RO-negative cells positively selected for CCR7 counted as naive CD8 cells, so terminally differentiated effector memory CD45RA+ cells were excluded. The specimen sequenced was naive CD8+ T cells sorted from blood. The receptors shown here come from a man aged 25 to 40 in good health.

The chain couples TRBV2 to TRBJ2-3, with D possibly called TRBD1 or TRBD2 (5 bases each). CDR1 and CDR2 from the germline V gene are SNHLY and FYNNEI. The CDR3 consists of 14 residues. Trimming shortened V by 2 bases and J by 1 base, and 7 bases separated the two germline ends. Here the CDR3 reads CASSEMGGTDTQYF. CDR3 DNA: TGTGCCAGCAGTGAAATGGGGGGCACAGATACGCAGTATTTT.

The CDR3: CASSLTGDVESLFLEQYF. The CDR3 bases are TGTGCCAGCAGCCTGACAGGGGATGTTGAGTCCCTCTTCCTTGAGCAGTACTTC. The chain is built from TRBV7-9 and TRBJ2-7, with 8 bases lining up with TRBD1. This CDR3 has 18 residues. Germline loops: CDR1 SEHNR, CDR2 FQNEAQ (reference sequence). The V gene end was trimmed by 5 bases and the J gene end by 7 bases; junction bases not matched to a gene: 22.

The chain uses TRBV7-8 and TRBJ2-1, with a possible D match to TRBD1 (6 bases). The germline V gene encodes CDR1 SGHVS and CDR2 FQNEAQ. CDR3 length: 16 amino acids. The V gene lost 1 base and the J gene lost 0 bases, with 10 bases spanning the gap. In DNA, the CDR3 is TGTGCCAGCAGCTTAGTTAGGGGGATCTCCTACAATGAGCAGTTCTTC. Translation gives CASSLVRGISYNEQFF.

The chain recombines TRBV27 with TRBJ2-1; D gene uncertain. Germline V gene lookup returns CDR1 MNHEY and CDR2 SMNVEV (reference sequence). The CDR3 has 13 residues. V shed 3 bases and J shed 4 bases, with 7 bases lying between them. The CDR3 coding sequence is TGTGCCAGCAGTTTGGTGTGGTACAATGAGCAGTTCTTC. It yields the protein CASSLVWYNEQFF.

The CDR3 sequence is CASSLLAADLGSSYEQYF. CDR3 DNA sequence: TGTGCCAGCAGCTTACTCGCGGCGGATTTAGGATCCTCCTACGAGCAGTACTTC. This rearrangement joins TRBV7-9 to TRBJ2-7; D remains unclear. V lost 2 bases, J lost 0 bases, and 20 bases lay in between. Germline V gene sequence: CDR1 SEHNR, CDR2 FQNEAQ (reference sequence). The CDR3 loop spans 18 amino acids.